This TCR beta chain was identified during a study of PD-L1 blockade in urothelial cancer. Study details: Blood analysis took place 3 weeks (second dose) and 6 weeks after treatment start. Blood samples had a median of approximately 150,000 T cells, some 83,000 unique TCRs, and clonality roughly 0.088.

The patients' disease, urothelial carcinoma, was locally advanced or metastatic. The germline V gene has CDR1 SEHNR and CDR2 FQNEAQ (reference sequence). This CDR3 spans 15 amino acids. Trimming cost V 5 bases and J 8 bases; bases outside gene matches: 7. In each PCR, synthetic TCR analog templates were spiked in. Assay used: immunoSEQ multiplex PCR; TCRdb lists only in-frame clones, some missing. The table lists 90,000 to 120,000 clones, about 91% of them singletons, with approximately 0.88% in the top ten. This receptor was taken from a woman aged 80 or over with urothelial cancer. The rearrangement links TRBV7-9 to TRBJ1-4; TRBD1 matches at 11 bases. This specimen consisted of PBMCs, obtained around atezolizumab (anti-PD-L1) treatment. This chain's CDR3 is CASSPGTGGREKLFF. The CDR3, as DNA: TGTGCCAGCAGCCCGGGGACAGGGGGAAGAGAAAAACTGTTTTTT.